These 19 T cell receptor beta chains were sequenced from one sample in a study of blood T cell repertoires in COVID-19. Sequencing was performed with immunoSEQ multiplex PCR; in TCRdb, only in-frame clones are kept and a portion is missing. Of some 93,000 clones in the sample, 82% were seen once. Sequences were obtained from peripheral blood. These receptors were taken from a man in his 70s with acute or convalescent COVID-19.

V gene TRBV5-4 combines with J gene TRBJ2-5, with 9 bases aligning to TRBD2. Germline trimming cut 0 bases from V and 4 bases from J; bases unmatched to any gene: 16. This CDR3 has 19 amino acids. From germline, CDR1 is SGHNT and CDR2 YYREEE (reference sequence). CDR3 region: CASSLALSSGGTIGETQYF. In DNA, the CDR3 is TGTGCCAGCAGCTTGGCGCTGTCGAGCGGGGGGACCATTGGAGAGACCCAGTACTTC.

CDR3 amino acids: CASSLGQGRGGTNEKLFF. In DNA, the CDR3 is TGTGCCAGCAGTTTGGGACAGGGGAGGGGGGGAACTAATGAAAAACTGTTTTTT. This chain joins TRBV27 and TRBJ1-4; TRBD1 agrees at 10 bases. CDR1 is MNHEY and CDR2 is SMNVEV in the germline V gene (reference sequence). CDR3 length: 18 amino acids. V shed 3 bases and J 1 base; nucleotides not matched to a gene: 8.

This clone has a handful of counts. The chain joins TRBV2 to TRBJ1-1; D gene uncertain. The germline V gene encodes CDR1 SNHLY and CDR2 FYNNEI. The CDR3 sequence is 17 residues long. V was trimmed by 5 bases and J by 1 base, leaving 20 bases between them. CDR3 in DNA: TGTGCCAGCAGTTTCTCTATGGCAGACTGGAGGAACACTGAAGCTTTCTTT. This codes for CASSFSMADWRNTEAFF. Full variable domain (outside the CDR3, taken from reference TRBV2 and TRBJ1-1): EPEVTQTPSHQVTQMGQEVILRCVPISNHLYFYWYRQILGQKVEFLVSFYNNEISEKSEIFDDQFSVERPDGSNFTLKIRSTKLEDSAMYFCASSFSMADWRNTEAFFGQGTRLTVV.

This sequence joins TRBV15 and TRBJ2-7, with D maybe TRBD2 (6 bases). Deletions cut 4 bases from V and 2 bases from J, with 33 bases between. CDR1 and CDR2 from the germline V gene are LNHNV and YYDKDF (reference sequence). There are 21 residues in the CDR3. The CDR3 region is CATSTTPGLRDSHEGPYEQYF. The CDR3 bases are TGTGCCACCAGCACTACACCGGGACTCCGGGATAGTCACGAAGGACCCTACGAGCAGTACTTC.

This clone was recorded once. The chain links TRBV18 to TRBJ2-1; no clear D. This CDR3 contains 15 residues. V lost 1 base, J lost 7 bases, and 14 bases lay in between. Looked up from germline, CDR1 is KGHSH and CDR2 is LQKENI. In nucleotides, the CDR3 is TGTGCCAGCTCACCACTCCAGGTCGATTTTAATGAGCAGTTCTTC. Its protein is CASSPLQVDFNEQFF.

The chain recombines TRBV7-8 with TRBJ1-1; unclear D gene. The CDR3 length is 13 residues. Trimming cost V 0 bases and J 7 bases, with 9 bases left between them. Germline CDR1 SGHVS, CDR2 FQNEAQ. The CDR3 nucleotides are TGTGCCAGCAGCTTAGCCGCAGTTGTTGAAGCTTTCTTT. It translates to CASSLAAVVEAFF.

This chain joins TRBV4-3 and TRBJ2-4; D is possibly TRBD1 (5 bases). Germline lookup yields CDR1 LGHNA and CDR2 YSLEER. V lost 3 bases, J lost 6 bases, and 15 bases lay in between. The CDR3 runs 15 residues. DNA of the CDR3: TGCGCCAGCAGCCAGGGGCTCCTCGGTGGAAACATTCAGTACTTC. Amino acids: CASSQGLLGGNIQYF.

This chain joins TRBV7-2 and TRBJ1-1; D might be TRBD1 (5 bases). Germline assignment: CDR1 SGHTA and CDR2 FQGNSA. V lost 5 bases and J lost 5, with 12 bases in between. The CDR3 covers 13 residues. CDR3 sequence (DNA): TGTGCCAGCAGCGGGCGGGGGGGGACTGAAGCTTTCTTT. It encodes CASSGRGGTEAFF.

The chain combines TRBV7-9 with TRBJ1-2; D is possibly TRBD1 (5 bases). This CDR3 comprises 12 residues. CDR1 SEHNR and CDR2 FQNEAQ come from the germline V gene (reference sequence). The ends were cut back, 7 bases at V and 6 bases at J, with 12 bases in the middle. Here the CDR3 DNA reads TGTGCCAGCACGCAGGCAGGGAATGGCTACACCTTC. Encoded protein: CASTQAGNGYTF.

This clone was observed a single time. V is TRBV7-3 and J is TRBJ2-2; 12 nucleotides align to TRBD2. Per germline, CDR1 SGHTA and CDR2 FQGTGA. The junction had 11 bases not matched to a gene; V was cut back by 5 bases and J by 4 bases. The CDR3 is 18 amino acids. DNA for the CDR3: TGTGCCAGCAGCCCCCGTGGGCTAGCGGGAGGGGTCACCGGGGAGCTGTTTTTT. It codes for CASSPRGLAGGVTGELFF. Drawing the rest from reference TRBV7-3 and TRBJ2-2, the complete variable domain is GAGVSQTPSNKVTEKGKYVELRCDPISGHTALYWYRQSLGQGPEFLIYFQGTGAADDSGLPNDRFFAVRPEGSVSTLKIQRTERGDSAVYLCASSPRGLAGGVTGELFFGEGSRLTVL.

CDR3 sequence reads: CASIGGPYGAFF. In nucleotides, the CDR3 is TGTGCCAGCATCGGGGGGCCGTATGGAGCTTTCTTT. The V and J genes are TRBV28 and TRBJ1-1; D perhaps matches TRBD1 (6 bases). Trimming stripped 7 bases from V and 10 bases from J, with 16 bases between. The CDR3 runs to 12 residues. Germline assignment: CDR1 MDHEN and CDR2 SYDVKM.

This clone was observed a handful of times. In DNA, the CDR3 is TGTGCCAGCCGGACTAGCCTTAGCAATGAGCAGTTCTTC. Translated, it gives CASRTSLSNEQFF. The rearrangement joins TRBV2 to TRBJ2-1, with 8 bases fitting TRBD2. The CDR3 loop spans 13 amino acids. The junction had 6 bases not matched to a gene; V was cut back by 8 bases and J by 6 bases. The germline CDR1 and CDR2 sequences are SNHLY and FYNNEI.

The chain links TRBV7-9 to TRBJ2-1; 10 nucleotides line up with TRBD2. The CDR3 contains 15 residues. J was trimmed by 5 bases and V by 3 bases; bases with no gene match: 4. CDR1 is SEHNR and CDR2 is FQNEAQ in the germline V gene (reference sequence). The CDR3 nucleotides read TGTGCCAGCAGCTTTAGGACTAGCGGCAACAATGAGCAGTTCTTC. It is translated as CASSFRTSGNNEQFF.

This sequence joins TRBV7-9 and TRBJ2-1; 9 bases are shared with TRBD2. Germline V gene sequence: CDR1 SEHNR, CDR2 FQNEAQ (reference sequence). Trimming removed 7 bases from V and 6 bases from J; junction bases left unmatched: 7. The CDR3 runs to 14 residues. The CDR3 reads CASNLAGLLNEQFF. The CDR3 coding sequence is TGTGCCAGCAATCTAGCGGGGTTGCTCAATGAGCAGTTCTTC.

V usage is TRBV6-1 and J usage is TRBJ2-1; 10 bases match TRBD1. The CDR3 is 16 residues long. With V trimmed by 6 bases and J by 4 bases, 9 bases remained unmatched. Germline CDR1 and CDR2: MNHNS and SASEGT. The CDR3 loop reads CASRETDRGRYNEQFF. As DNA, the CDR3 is TGTGCCAGCAGGGAAACTGACAGGGGGCGTTACAATGAGCAGTTCTTC.

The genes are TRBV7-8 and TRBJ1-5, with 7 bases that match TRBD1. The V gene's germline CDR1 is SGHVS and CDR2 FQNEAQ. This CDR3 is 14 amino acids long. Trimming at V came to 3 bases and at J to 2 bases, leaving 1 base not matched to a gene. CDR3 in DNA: TGTGCCAGCAGCTTCACAGGGGGCAATCAGCCCCAGCATTTT. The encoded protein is CASSFTGGNQPQHF.

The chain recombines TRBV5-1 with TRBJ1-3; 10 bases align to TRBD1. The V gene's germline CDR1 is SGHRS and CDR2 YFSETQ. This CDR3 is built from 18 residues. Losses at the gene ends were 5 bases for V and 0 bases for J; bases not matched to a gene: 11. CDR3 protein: CASRRWDRGSSSGNTIYF. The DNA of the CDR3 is TGCGCCAGCAGACGATGGGACAGGGGCTCCAGCTCTGGAAACACCATATATTTT.

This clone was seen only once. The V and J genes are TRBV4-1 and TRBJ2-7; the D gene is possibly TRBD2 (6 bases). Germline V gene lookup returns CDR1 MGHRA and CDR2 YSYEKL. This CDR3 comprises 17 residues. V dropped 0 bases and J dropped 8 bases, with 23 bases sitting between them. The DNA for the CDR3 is TGCGCCAGCAGCCAAGACCACACCGGAGGGCACAGTTTCAAGCAGTACTTC. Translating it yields CASSQDHTGGHSFKQYF.

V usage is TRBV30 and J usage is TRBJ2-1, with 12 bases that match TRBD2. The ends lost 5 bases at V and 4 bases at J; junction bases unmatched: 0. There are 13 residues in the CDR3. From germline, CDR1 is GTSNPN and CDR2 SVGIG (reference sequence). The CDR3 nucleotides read TGTGCCTGGGGACTAGCGGGGTACAATGAGCAGTTCTTC. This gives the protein CAWGLAGYNEQFF.